These 30 T cell receptor beta chains came from one sample sequenced in a study of early stage breast cancer tumors. Assay used: immunoSEQ multiplex PCR; TCRdb lists only in-frame clones, some missing. The table includes fewer than 70,000 clones, less than 90% detected once. Sequences were obtained from blood. The receptors here all came from a person in their 40s with breast cancer.

The chain couples TRBV29-1 to TRBJ2-3, with D maybe TRBD2 (7 bases). Trimming shortened V by 3 bases and J by 4 bases, and 17 bases separated the two germline ends. The CDR3 extends over 15 amino acids. Germline V lookup: CDR1 SQVTM, CDR2 ANQGSEA. Here the CDR3 reads CSVDRGRAGPDTQYF. The DNA of the CDR3 is TGCAGCGTTGATAGGGGGAGGGCCGGGCCAGATACGCAGTATTTT.

V gene TRBV10-3 combines with J gene TRBJ1-2, with TRBD1 identical over 9 bases. CDR3 length: 15 amino acids. After removal of 7 bases from V and 5 bases from J, the junction contained 11 bases not matched to a gene. Germline CDR1 is ENHRY and CDR2 is SYGVKD. This CDR3 is CAITGTGKEEYGYTF. Written as DNA, the CDR3 is TGTGCCATCACCGGGACAGGGAAGGAAGAATATGGCTACACCTTC.

The chain is built from TRBV5-1 and TRBJ2-1; 9 positions match TRBD2. Trimming removed 3 bases from V and 3 bases from J; junction bases left unmatched: 7. The CDR3 consists of 16 residues. In germline, CDR1 is SGHRS, CDR2 YFSETQ. CDR3 in amino acids: CASSSPVAGVYNEQFF. The CDR3 nucleotides are TGCGCCAGCAGCTCTCCGGTAGCGGGAGTCTACAATGAGCAGTTCTTC.

The chain is built from TRBV7-6 and TRBJ1-3; TRBD1 aligns across 7 bases. V lost 5 bases, J lost 0 bases, and 7 bases stayed unmatched. There are 16 residues in the CDR3. Germline CDR1 reads SGHVS; CDR2 reads FNYEAQ. The CDR3 region has the DNA TGTGCCAGCAGCCGACAGGGAGGGGGCTCTGGAAACACCATATATTTT. Protein sequence: CASSRQGGGSGNTIYF.

V is TRBV5-4 and J is TRBJ1-1; D gene ambiguous. The CDR3 is 14 residues long. Trimming took off 5 bases at V and 5 bases at J, with 16 bases between the two ends. The V gene's germline CDR1 is SGHNT and CDR2 YYREEE (reference sequence). The CDR3, as DNA: TGTGCCAGCAGTTTAGGTGGGGTGGTTACTGAAGCTTTCTTT. Translation gives CASSLGGVVTEAFF.

This clone showed up just a few times. The CDR3 bases are TGTGCCAGCAGCCCCTTGGGGAGCGGGAGCACCTACGAGCAGTACTTC. Amino acids: CASSPLGSGSTYEQYF. The chain carries TRBV7-8 and TRBJ2-7; TRBD2 matches 8 bases. Germline CDR1 and CDR2: SGHVS and FQNEAQ. After removal of 5 bases from V and 2 bases from J, the junction contained 11 bases not matched to a gene. The CDR3 spans 16 residues.

This sequence joins TRBV6-5 and TRBJ2-7; 7 nucleotides agree with TRBD2. Looked up from germline, CDR1 is MNHEY and CDR2 is SVGAGI. CDR3 length equals 14 residues. V was pared by 6 bases and J by 1 base, with 6 bases of the junction left unmatched. CDR3 DNA: TGTGCCAGCAGCCCCGCTAGCGGTTCCTACGAGCAGTACTTC. Residues: CASSPASGSYEQYF.

This clone has a handful of counts. The chain combines TRBV28 with TRBJ1-2, with D maybe TRBD1 (6 bases). Germline values: CDR1 MDHEN, CDR2 SYDVKM. This CDR3 comprises 12 residues. V was pared by 4 bases and J by 7 bases, with 10 bases between. This CDR3 reads CASSSDRRGYTF. CDR3 DNA sequence: TGTGCCAGCAGTTCCGACAGGCGTGGCTACACCTTC.

The chain couples TRBV12-5 to TRBJ1-5, with a weak D call TRBD1 (6 bases). Deletions cut 5 bases from V and 7 bases from J, with 12 bases between. The CDR3 contains 13 residues. Germline V gene lookup returns CDR1 LGHNT and CDR2 FRNRAP. CDR3 bases: TGTGCTAGTGGTAGGACAGCGGGGCAGCCCCAGCATTTT. This encodes CASGRTAGQPQHF.

This clone was counted a few times. The V call is TRBV10-2, the J call TRBJ1-3; D is unresolved. Germline-derived CDR1 and CDR2 are WSHSY and SAAADI. This CDR3 contains 15 residues. Deletions cut 7 bases from V and 2 bases from J, with 15 bases between. Here the CDR3 DNA reads TGCGCCAGCATTACCGACACCGCGCCTGGAAACACCATATATTTT. This sequence encodes CASITDTAPGNTIYF.

CDR3 sequence: CASSRDSLLAKNIQYF. In DNA, the CDR3 is TGTGCCAGCAGCAGGGACTCCCTGCTAGCCAAAAACATTCAGTACTTC. The chain couples TRBV2 to TRBJ2-4, with D perhaps TRBD2 (6 bases). V was trimmed by 6 bases and J by 0 bases, leaving 15 bases between them. CDR1 is SNHLY and CDR2 is FYNNEI in the germline V gene. The CDR3 has 16 amino acids. The whole variable domain, remainder taken from reference TRBV2 and TRBJ2-4, is EPEVTQTPSHQVTQMGQEVILRCVPISNHLYFYWYRQILGQKVEFLVSFYNNEISEKSEIFDDQFSVERPDGSNFTLKIRSTKLEDSAMYFCASSRDSLLAKNIQYFGAGTRLSVL.

This clone was seen a single time. The chain recombines TRBV10-3 with TRBJ2-2; 13 bases agree with TRBD2. The CDR3 consists of 17 residues. CDR1 and CDR2 (germline): ENHRY, SYGVKD. V dropped 2 bases and J dropped 4; count of bases not matched to a gene: 4. CDR3 DNA: TGTGCCATCAGTGAGCCCTGGACTAGCGGGAGCACCGGGGAGCTGTTTTTT. Protein: CAISEPWTSGSTGELFF.

This rearrangement joins TRBV6-6 to TRBJ2-7; D is unresolved. This CDR3 is 13 amino acids long. V was shortened by 2 bases and J by 1 base, with 6 bases between the two germline ends. The germline V gene encodes CDR1 MNHNY and CDR2 SVGAGI (reference sequence). The CDR3: CASSYGESYEQYF. In DNA, the CDR3 is TGTGCCAGCAGTTACGGCGAATCCTACGAGCAGTACTTC.

The chain is built from TRBV7-2 and TRBJ2-1, with 9 bases aligning to TRBD2. Germline CDR1 and CDR2: SGHTA and FQGNSA. The trim removed 5 bases at V and 9 bases at J, leaving 11 bases unmatched. This CDR3 comprises 15 residues. CDR3 coding DNA: TGTGCCAGCAGCCGACGTAGCGGGAGCCCCGGTGAGCAGTTCTTC. It encodes CASSRRSGSPGEQFF.

Details on this clone: This sample includes further DNA sequences coding for the same CDR3. The chain couples TRBV4-1 to TRBJ1-5; 10 positions match TRBD1. The V gene end was trimmed by 6 bases and the J gene end by 2 bases; junction bases not matched to a gene: 10. The CDR3 has 17 amino acids. The germline V gene encodes CDR1 MGHRA and CDR2 YSYEKL. This CDR3 reads CASSPRDRGSGNQPQHF. The DNA of the CDR3 is TGCGCCAGCAGTCCCCGGGACAGGGGTAGTGGCAATCAGCCCCAGCATTTT.

This rearrangement joins TRBV28 to TRBJ2-1; 12 bases line up with TRBD2. The V gene's germline CDR1 is MDHEN and CDR2 SYDVKM. The ends lost 5 bases at V and 3 bases at J; junction bases unmatched: 5. The CDR3 totals 16 residues. The CDR3 nucleotides read TGTGCCAGCAGTCGGGGGACTAGCGGGTTCTACAATGAGCAGTTCTTC. It specifies CASSRGTSGFYNEQFF.

This chain connects TRBV7-9 to TRBJ2-1, with D perhaps TRBD1 (6 bases). V gave up 4 bases and J gave up 9 bases, with 10 bases separating them. The CDR3 consists of 12 residues. Germline V gives CDR1 SEHNR, CDR2 FQNEAQ (reference sequence). The CDR3: CASSSNRAEQFF. As DNA, the CDR3 is TGTGCCAGCAGCTCTAACAGGGCTGAGCAGTTCTTC.

Only a few counts were recorded for this clone. The chain employs TRBV6-1 and TRBJ2-1; 11 bases are shared with TRBD2. CDR3 length: 14 residues. Germline-derived CDR1 and CDR2 are MNHNS and SASEGT. J gave up 7 bases and V 10 bases, and 9 bases lay outside the gene matches. As DNA, the CDR3 is TGTGCCACCGGAACTAGCGGGAGTGGTAATGAGCAGTTCTTC. Residues: CATGTSGSGNEQFF.

The chain uses TRBV5-1 and TRBJ2-7; unclear D gene. CDR1 and CDR2 (germline): SGHRS, YFSETQ. The CDR3 is 18 residues long. V dropped 4 bases and J dropped 0 bases, with 23 bases sitting between them. For the CDR3, the DNA is TGCGCCAGCAGCCCACCTTTCATCCGGGTGGTCCGCTCCTACGAGCAGTACTTC. Translation gives CASSPPFIRVVRSYEQYF.

V gene TRBV13 combines with J gene TRBJ2-1; D unresolved. CDR1 is PRHDT, CDR2 FYEKMQ, per germline (reference sequence). The CDR3 totals 14 residues. V was clipped by 2 bases and J by 9 bases, with 14 bases between them. The CDR3 region is CASSLRIQLGEQFF. The CDR3 DNA reads as TGTGCCAGCAGCTTAAGGATACAGCTCGGTGAGCAGTTCTTC.

The genes are TRBV5-6 and TRBJ1-4; maybe TRBD1 (5 bases). V lost 6 bases and J lost 8, with 17 bases in between. Germline loops: CDR1 SGHDT, CDR2 YYEEEE. The CDR3 is made up of 14 amino acids. The CDR3 DNA is TGTGCCAGCACCCCGTGGGGGGGTCGGGAAAAACTGTTTTTT. Encoded protein: CASTPWGGREKLFF.

V gene TRBV29-1 combines with J gene TRBJ2-2; D is perhaps TRBD2 (5 bases). V shed 3 bases and J shed 0 bases, with 8 bases lying between them. Looked up from germline, CDR1 is SQVTM and CDR2 is ANQGSEA. The CDR3 spans 14 residues. The CDR3 bases are TGCAGCGTTGATGAGGGCTCGAACACCGGGGAGCTGTTTTTT. Translating it yields CSVDEGSNTGELFF.

This clone was observed once. J is TRBJ1-2 and V is TRBV19; D might be TRBD1 (6 bases). CDR1 LNHDA and CDR2 SQIVND come from the germline V gene (reference sequence). With 10 bases removed from V and 2 bases from J, the gap between germline ends came to 14 bases. This CDR3 is 13 amino acids long. CDR3 sequence (DNA): TGTGCCACCCGGAACAGGGCCAACTATGGCTACACCTTC. It codes for CATRNRANYGYTF.

This clone appeared a single time. The chain carries TRBV6-5 and TRBJ1-1; no clear D. The CDR3 sequence is 15 residues long. V lost 0 bases and J 2 bases, leaving 10 bases between the germline ends. CDR1 and CDR2 from the germline V gene are MNHEY and SVGAGI. The CDR3 region is CASSYSRNINTEAFF. The CDR3, as DNA: TGTGCCAGCAGTTACTCGCGGAACATCAACACTGAAGCTTTCTTT.

The chain employs TRBV2 and TRBJ2-1; the D gene is possibly TRBD2 (5 bases). Trimming took off 4 bases at V and 9 bases at J, with 22 bases between the two ends. The CDR3 is 16 residues long. Germline loops: CDR1 SNHLY, CDR2 FYNNEI. CDR3 protein: CASSGPGISTAGEQFF. CDR3 DNA sequence: TGTGCCAGCAGTGGCCCGGGAATCTCGACGGCGGGTGAGCAGTTCTTC.

This sequence joins TRBV6-1 and TRBJ2-7, with 9 bases matching TRBD1. Germline trimming cut 3 bases from V and 0 bases from J; bases unmatched to any gene: 9. Germline lookup yields CDR1 MNHNS and CDR2 SASEGT. The CDR3 covers 17 residues. The CDR3 is CASSETYGTGSSYEQYF. Here the CDR3 DNA reads TGTGCCAGCAGTGAGACTTATGGGACAGGGAGCTCCTACGAGCAGTACTTC.

The chain uses TRBV6-4 and TRBJ1-5; D unclear. Per germline, CDR1 MRHNA and CDR2 SNTAGT. The CDR3 sequence is 13 residues long. V lost 5 bases and J lost 0, with 5 bases in between. CDR3 nucleotide sequence: TGTGCCAGCAGTAGAGATAGCAATCAGCCCCAGCATTTT. As protein: CASSRDSNQPQHF.

The chain links TRBV11-2 to TRBJ2-7, with D hard to call. Germline V gives CDR1 SGHAT, CDR2 FQNNGV. V dropped 4 bases and J dropped 0 bases, with 10 bases sitting between them. The length of the CDR3 is 14 residues. CDR3 in amino acids: CASSSSRSSYEQYF. In DNA, the CDR3 is TGTGCCAGCAGCTCCTCTCGATCCTCCTACGAGCAGTACTTC.

On this clone itself: Mismatch with germline at one junction end may stem from a read error. The rearrangement joins TRBV28 to TRBJ1-5; D remains ambiguous. Germline V CDR1 and CDR2: MDHEN, SYDVKM. The CDR3 runs 12 residues. The CDR3 DNA follows: TGTGCCAGCAGTCCGGACCGTCAGGCCCAGCATTTT. It specifies CASSPDRQAQHF.

This clone was seen once. J is TRBJ2-2 and V is TRBV7-3; 12 nucleotides align to TRBD1. Germline trimming cut 4 bases from V and 5 bases from J; bases unmatched to any gene: 11. This CDR3 region has 18 residues. Per the germline V gene, CDR1 is SGHTA and CDR2 is FQGTGA. The CDR3 sequence is CASSSGTGGPLRTGELFF. DNA for the CDR3: TGTGCCAGCAGCTCTGGGACAGGGGGCCCTCTTAGGACCGGGGAGCTGTTTTTT.